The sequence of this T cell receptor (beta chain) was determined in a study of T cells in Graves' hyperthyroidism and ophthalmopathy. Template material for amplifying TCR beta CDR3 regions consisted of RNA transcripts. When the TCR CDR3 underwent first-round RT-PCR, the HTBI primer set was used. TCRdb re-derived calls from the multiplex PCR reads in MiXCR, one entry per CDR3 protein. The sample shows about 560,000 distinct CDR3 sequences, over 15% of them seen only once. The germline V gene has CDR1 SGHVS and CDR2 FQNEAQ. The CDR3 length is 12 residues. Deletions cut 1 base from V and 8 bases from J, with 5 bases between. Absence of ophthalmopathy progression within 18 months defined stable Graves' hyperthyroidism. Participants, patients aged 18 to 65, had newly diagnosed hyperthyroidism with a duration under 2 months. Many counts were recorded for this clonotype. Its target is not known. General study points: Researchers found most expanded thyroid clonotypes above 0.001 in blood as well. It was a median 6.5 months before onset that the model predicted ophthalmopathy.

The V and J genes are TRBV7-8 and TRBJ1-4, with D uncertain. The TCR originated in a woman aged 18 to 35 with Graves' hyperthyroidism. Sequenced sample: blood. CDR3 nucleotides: TGTGCCAGCAGCTTAGTTGAGGAAAAACTGTTTTTT. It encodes CASSLVEEKLFF.